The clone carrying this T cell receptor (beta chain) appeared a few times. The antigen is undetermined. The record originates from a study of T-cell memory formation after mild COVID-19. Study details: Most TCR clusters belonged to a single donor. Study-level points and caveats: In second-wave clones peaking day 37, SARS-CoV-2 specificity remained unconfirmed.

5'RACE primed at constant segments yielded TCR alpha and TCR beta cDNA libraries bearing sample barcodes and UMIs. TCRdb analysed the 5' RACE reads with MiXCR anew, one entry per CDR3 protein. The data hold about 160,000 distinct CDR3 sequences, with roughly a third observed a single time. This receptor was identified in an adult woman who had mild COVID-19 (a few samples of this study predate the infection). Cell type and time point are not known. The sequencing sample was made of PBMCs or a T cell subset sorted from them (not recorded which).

The CDR3 protein is CASRPQGSKYGYTF. The CDR3 DNA reads as TGTGCCAGCAGACCGCAGGGATCCAAGTATGGCTACACCTTC. The chain links TRBV28 to TRBJ1-2; D is perhaps TRBD1 (5 bases). V was pared by 6 bases and J by 5 bases, with 16 bases between. The CDR3 contains 14 residues. CDR1 and CDR2 (germline): MDHEN, SYDVKM.